This T cell receptor (beta chain) was profiled in a study of T-cell memory formation after mild COVID-19. Study as a whole: TCR clusters were largely donor specific. Study findings and constraints: The pre-infection memory compartment contained some responding clones, suggesting cross-reactive memory joined.

The J segment lost 8 bases and the V segment lost 3 bases, leaving 4 bases of the junction unmatched. CDR1 is SQVTM and CDR2 is ANQGSEA in the germline V gene. CDR3 length: 13 residues. About this clonotype itself: Its specificity is not known.

A 5'RACE reaction primed in the constant segment made cDNA libraries of TCR alpha and TCR beta, and these carried sample barcodes and UMIs. TCRdb reprocessed the 5' RACE reads with MiXCR, giving one entry per CDR3 protein. Here the sample spans around 250,000 distinct CDR3 sequences, around 17% being singletons. The TCR originated in a young man who had mild COVID-19 (a few samples of this study predate the infection). Cell type and time point are not known. J is TRBJ2-1 and V is TRBV29-1; 10 bases match TRBD2. Sequencing was carried out using PBMCs or a T cell subset sorted from them (not recorded which). DNA for the CDR3: TGCAGCGTTGATAGCGGGGGGAGCGATGAGCAGTTCTTC. Encoded protein: CSVDSGGSDEQFF.